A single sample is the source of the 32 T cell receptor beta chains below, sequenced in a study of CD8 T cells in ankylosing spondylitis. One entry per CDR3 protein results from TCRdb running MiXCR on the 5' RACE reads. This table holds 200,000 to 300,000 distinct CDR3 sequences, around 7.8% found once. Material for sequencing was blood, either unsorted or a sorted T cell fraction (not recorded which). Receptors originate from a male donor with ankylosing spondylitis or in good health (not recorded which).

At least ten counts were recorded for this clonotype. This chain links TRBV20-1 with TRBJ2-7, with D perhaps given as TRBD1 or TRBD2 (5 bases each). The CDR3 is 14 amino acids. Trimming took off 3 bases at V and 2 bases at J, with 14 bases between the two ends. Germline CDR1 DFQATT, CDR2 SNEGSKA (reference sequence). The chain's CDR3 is CSARPGPGTYEQYF. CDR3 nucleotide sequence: TGCAGTGCTAGGCCGGGACCCGGGACCTACGAGCAGTACTTC.

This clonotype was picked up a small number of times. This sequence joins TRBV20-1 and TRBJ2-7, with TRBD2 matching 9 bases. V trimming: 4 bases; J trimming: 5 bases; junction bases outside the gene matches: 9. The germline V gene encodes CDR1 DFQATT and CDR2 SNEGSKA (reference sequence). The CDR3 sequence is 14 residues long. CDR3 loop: CSAKNSGSGNEQYF. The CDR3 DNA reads TGCAGTGCTAAGAATAGCGGGAGCGGCAACGAGCAGTACTTC.

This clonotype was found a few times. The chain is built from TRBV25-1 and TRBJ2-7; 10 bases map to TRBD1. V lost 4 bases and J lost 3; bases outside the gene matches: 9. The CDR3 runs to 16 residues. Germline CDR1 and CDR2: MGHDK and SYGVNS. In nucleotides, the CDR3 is TGTGCCAGCAGTGCTACCCCCGGGACAGGGGACTACGAGCAGTACTTC. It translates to CASSATPGTGDYEQYF.

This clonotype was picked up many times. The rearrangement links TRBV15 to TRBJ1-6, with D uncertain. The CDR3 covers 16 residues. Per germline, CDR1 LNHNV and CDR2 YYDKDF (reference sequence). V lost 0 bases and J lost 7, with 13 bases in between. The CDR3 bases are TGTGCCACCAGCAGAGACCTCAGATATCTGAATTCACCCCTCCACTTT. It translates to CATSRDLRYLNSPLHF.

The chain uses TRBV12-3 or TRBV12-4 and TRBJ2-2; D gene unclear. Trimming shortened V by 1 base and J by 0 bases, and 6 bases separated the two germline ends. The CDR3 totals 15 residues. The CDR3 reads CASSLGLPNTGELFF. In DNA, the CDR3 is TGTGCCAGCAGTTTAGGGCTTCCGAACACCGGGGAGCTGTTTTTT.

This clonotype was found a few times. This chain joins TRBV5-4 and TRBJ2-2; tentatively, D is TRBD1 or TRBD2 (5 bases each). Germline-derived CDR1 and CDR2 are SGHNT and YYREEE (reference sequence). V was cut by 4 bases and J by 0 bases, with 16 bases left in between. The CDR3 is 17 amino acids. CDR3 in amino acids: CASSRDGNTANTGELFF. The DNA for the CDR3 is TGTGCCAGCAGCCGGGACGGGAATACTGCGAACACCGGGGAGCTGTTTTTT.

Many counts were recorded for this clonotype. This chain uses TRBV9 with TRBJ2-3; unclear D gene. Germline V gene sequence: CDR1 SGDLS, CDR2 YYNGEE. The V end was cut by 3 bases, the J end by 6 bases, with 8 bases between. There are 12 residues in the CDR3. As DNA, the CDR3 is TGTGCCAGCAGCGAGCCCAGGGATACGCAGTATTTT. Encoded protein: CASSEPRDTQYF.

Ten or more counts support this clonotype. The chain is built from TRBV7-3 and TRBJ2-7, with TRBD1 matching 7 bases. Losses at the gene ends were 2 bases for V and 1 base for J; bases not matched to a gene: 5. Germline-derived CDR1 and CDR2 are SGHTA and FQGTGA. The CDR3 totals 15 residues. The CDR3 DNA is TGTGCCAGCAGCTTAGAAGGGGACAGATCCTACGAGCAGTACTTC. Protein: CASSLEGDRSYEQYF.

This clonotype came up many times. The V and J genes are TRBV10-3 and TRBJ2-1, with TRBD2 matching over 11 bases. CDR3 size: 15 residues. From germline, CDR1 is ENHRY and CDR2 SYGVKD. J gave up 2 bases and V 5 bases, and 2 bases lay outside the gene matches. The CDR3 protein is CAISPGLAAYNEQFF. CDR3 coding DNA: TGTGCCATCAGTCCGGGACTAGCGGCCTACAATGAGCAGTTCTTC.

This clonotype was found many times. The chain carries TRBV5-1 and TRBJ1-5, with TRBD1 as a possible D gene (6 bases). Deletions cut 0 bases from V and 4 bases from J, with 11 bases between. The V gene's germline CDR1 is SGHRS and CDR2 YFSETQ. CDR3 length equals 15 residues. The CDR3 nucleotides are TGCGCCAGCAGCTTGGACCCGACAGGAAATCAGCCCCAGCATTTT. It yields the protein CASSLDPTGNQPQHF.

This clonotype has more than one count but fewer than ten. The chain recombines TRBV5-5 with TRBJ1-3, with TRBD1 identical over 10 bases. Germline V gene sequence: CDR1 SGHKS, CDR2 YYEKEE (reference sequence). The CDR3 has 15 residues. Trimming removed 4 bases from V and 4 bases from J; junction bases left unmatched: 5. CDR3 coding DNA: TGTGCCAGCAGCGCGGGACAGGGGAGAGGAAACACCATATATTTT. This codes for CASSAGQGRGNTIYF.

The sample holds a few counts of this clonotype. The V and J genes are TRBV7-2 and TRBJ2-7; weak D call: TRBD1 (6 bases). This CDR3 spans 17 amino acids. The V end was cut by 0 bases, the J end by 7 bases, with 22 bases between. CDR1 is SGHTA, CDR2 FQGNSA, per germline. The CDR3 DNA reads TGTGCCAGCAGCTTAGCTTCGGGACACCGGGGAGTGGGTGAGCAGTACTTC. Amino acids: CASSLASGHRGVGEQYF.

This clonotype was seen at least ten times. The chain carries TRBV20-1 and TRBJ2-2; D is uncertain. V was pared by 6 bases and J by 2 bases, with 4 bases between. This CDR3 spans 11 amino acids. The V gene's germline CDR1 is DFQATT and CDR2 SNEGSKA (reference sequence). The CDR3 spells CSARNTGELFF. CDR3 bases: TGCAGTGCCCGAAACACCGGGGAGCTGTTTTTT.

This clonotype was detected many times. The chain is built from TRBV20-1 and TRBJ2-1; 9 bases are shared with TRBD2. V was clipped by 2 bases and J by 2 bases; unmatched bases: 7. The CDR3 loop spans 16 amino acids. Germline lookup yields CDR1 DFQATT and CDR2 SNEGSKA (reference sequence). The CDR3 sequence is CSARSLAGFAYNEQFF. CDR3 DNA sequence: TGCAGTGCTAGAAGCCTAGCGGGATTCGCCTACAATGAGCAGTTCTTC.

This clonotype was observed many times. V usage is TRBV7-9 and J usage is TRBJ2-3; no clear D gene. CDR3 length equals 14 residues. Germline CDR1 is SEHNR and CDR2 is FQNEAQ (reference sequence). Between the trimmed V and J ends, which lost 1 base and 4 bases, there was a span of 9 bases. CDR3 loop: CASSLVASPDTQYF. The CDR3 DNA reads TGTGCCAGCAGCTTAGTGGCCAGCCCAGATACGCAGTATTTT.

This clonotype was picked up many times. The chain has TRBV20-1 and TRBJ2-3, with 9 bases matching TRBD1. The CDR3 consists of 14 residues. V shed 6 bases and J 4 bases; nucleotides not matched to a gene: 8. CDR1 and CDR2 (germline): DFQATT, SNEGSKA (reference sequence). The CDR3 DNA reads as TGCAGTGCCAGACCGGGACAGGGTTCAGATACGCAGTATTTT. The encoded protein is CSARPGQGSDTQYF.

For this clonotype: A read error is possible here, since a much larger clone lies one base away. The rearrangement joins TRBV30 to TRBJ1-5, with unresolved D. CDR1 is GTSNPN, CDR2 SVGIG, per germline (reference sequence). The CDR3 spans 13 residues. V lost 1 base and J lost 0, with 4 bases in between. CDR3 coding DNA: TGTGCCTGGAGTGAGGATAGCAATCAGCCCCAGCATTTT. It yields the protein CAWSEDSNQPQHF.

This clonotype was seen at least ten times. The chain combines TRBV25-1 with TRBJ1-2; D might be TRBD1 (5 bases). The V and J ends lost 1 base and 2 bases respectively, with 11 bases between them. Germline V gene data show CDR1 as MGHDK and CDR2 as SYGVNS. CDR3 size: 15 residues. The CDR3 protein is CASSELGTANYGYTF. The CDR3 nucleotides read TGTGCCAGCAGTGAATTGGGGACGGCGAACTATGGCTACACCTTC.

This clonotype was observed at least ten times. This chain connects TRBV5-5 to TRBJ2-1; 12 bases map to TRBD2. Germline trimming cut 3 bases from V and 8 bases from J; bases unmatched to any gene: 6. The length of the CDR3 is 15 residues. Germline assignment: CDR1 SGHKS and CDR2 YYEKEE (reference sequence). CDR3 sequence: CASSSRLAGDDEQFF. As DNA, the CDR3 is TGTGCCAGCAGCTCCAGACTAGCGGGAGACGATGAGCAGTTCTTC.

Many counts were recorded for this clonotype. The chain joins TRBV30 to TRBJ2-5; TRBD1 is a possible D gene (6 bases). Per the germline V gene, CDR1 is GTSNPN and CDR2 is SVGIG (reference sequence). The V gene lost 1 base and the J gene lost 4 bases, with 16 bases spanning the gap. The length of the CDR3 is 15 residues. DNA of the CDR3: TGTGCCTGGAGTGCTAAATACAGGGTACGAGAGACCCAGTACTTC. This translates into CAWSAKYRVRETQYF. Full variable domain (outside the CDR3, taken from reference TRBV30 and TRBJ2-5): SQTIHQWPATLVQPVGSPLSLECTVEGTSNPNLYWYRQAAGRGLQLLFYSVGIGQISSEVPQNLSASRPQDRQFILSSKKLLLSDSGFYLCAWSAKYRVRETQYFGPGTRLLVL.

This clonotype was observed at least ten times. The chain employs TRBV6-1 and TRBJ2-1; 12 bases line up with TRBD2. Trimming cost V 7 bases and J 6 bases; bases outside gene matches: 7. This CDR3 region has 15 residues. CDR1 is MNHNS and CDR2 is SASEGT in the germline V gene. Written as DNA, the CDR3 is TGTGCCAGCAATCAACTAGCGGGGGGCGGCAATGAGCAGTTCTTC. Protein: CASNQLAGGGNEQFF.

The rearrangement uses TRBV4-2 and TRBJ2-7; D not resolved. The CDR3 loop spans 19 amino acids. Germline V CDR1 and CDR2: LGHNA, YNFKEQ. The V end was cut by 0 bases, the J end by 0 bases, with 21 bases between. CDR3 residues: CASSQDITYGRAHSYEQYF. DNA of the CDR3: TGTGCCAGCAGCCAAGATATCACATATGGACGGGCCCACTCCTACGAGCAGTACTTC.

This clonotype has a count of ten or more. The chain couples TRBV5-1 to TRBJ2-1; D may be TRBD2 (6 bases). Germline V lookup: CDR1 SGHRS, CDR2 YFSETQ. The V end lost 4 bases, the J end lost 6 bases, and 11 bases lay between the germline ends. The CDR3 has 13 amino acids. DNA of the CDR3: TGCGCCAGCAGCCCCCGGGAGTTCAATGAGCAGTTCTTC. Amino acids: CASSPREFNEQFF.

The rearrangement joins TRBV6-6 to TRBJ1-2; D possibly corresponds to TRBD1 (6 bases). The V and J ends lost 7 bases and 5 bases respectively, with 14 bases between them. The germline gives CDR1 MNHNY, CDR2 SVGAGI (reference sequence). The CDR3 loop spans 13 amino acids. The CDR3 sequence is CASILGQGYGYTF. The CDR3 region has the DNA TGTGCCAGCATCCTAGGCCAGGGGTATGGCTACACCTTC.

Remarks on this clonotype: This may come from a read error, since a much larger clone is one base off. The CDR3 DNA reads as TGTGCCAGCAGCTTTCACGGGGACGGCGAGCAGTTCTTC. Translating gives CASSFHGDGEQFF. The chain joins TRBV5-5 to TRBJ2-1, with D perhaps assigned TRBD1 or TRBD2 (5 bases each). Trimming shortened V by 2 bases and J by 10 bases, and 13 bases separated the two germline ends. The length of the CDR3 is 13 residues. From germline, CDR1 is SGHKS and CDR2 YYEKEE (reference sequence).

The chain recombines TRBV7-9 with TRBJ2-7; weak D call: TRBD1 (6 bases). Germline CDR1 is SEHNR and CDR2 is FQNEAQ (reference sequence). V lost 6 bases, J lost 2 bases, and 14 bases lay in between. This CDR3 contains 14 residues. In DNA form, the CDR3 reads TGTGCCAGCAGTGAGGCAGGGGCCACCTACGAGCAGTACTTC. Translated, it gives CASSEAGATYEQYF.

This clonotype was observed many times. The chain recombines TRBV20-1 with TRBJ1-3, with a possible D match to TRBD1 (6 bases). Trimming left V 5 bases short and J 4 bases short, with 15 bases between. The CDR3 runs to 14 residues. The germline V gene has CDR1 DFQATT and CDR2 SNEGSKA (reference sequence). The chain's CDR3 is CSALPGTSGNTIYF. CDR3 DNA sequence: TGCAGTGCTTTACCCGGGACATCGGGAAACACCATATATTTT.

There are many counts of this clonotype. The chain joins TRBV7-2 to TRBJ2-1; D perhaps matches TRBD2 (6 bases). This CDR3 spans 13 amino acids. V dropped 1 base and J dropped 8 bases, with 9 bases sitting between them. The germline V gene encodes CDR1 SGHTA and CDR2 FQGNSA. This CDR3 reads CASSLVPGDEQFF. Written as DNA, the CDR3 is TGTGCCAGCAGCTTAGTACCGGGAGATGAGCAGTTCTTC.

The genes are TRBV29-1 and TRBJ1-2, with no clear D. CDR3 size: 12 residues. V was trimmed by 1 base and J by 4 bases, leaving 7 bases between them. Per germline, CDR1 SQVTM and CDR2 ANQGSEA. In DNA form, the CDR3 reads TGCAGCGTTGAAGCCGGGATCTATGGCTACACCTTC. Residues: CSVEAGIYGYTF.

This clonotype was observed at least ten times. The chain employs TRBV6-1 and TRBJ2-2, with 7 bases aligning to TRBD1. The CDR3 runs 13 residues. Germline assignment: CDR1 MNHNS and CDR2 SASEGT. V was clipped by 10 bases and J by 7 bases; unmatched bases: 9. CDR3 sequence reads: CATKLQGYGELFF. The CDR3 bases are TGTGCCACCAAGCTACAGGGGTACGGGGAGCTGTTTTTT.

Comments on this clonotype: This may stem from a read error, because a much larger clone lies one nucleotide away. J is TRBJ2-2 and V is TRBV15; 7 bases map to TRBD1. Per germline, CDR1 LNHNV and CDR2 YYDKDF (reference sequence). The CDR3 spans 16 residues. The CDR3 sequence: CGTSRKRTGQTGELFF. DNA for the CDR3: TGTGGCACCAGCAGAAAGAGGACAGGTCAAACCGGGGAGCTGTTTTTT.

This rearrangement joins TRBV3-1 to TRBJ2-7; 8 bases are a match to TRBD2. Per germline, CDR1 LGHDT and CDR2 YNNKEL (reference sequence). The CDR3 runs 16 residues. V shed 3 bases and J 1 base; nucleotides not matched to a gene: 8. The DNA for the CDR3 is TGTGCCAGCAGCCATGGGGTAGCGGGAAGATCCTACGAGCAGTACTTC. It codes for CASSHGVAGRSYEQYF.